A selection of T cell receptor beta chains follows, all from one sample in a study of T cells in Graves' hyperthyroidism and ophthalmopathy. TCRdb re-derived calls from the multiplex PCR reads in MiXCR, one entry per CDR3 protein. The table includes about 770,000 distinct CDR3 sequences, 18% detected once. Sequenced input: blood. The receptors derive from a woman aged 45 to 65 with Graves' hyperthyroidism that later progressed to Graves' ophthalmopathy. The CDR3 runs from the conserved cysteine through the conserved F or W. Some rows have no size entry. The others give once, few or many, or a class for an expanded clone.

TRBV20-1	TRBJ2-1	12	many	CSARADTNEQFF
TRBV11-2	TRBJ1-1	16	-	CASSLGRGQANTEAFF
TRBV7-9	TRBJ1-4	15	-	CASSLLSVTNEKLFF
TRBV20-1	TRBJ1-2	12	few	CSAPDGVYGYTF
TRBV6-1	TRBJ2-7	19	-	CASSESGGQVAPNYYEQCF
TRBV3-1	TRBJ1-2	15	many	CASSQTRTGNYGYTF
TRBV6-2/TRBV6-3	TRBJ1-6	18	-	CASTPHGLPGTYNSPLHF
TRBV19	TRBJ1-5	13	few	CASSMETYQPQHF
TRBV30	TRBJ1-1	16	many	CAWSVWVGRMNTEAFF
TRBV4-1	TRBJ1-2	18	few	CASSQGSGTDRGYYGYTF
TRBV2	TRBJ2-5	14	many	CASTAETVKETQYF
TRBV12-3/TRBV12-4	TRBJ2-7	15	many	CASSPQGWKAYEQYF
TRBV5-1	TRBJ2-3	15	many	CASSLVGYFTDTQYF
TRBV29-1	TRBJ1-2	11	few	CSVTGTVGYTF
TRBV5-1	TRBJ2-7	15	few	CASSVGLAGSYEQYF
TRBV25-1	TRBJ2-1	14	few	CASNPGGQYNEQFF
TRBV5-1	TRBJ1-1	15	many	CASSLAWGQNTEAFF
TRBV15	TRBJ1-1	15	few	CATSRDGGLGTEAFF
TRBV5-1	TRBJ1-1	14	many	CAGTGTPMNTEAFF
TRBV30	TRBJ1-2	14	few	CAWSKTAPYYGYTF
TRBV7-9	TRBJ2-5	15	many	CASSVPGLAKETQYF
TRBV5-1	TRBJ2-2	15	many	CASSWGHPNTGELFF
TRBV12-5	TRBJ2-3	14	few	CASGKQGLTDTQYF
TRBV5-1	TRBJ1-1	16	-	CASSLIGQGGGTEAFF